The clone carrying this T cell receptor (beta chain) was seen a few times. The antigen is undetermined. CDR1 DFQATT and CDR2 SNEGSKA come from the germline V gene (reference sequence). The CDR3 loop spans 16 amino acids. V trimming: 1 base; J trimming: 2 bases; junction bases outside the gene matches: 8. The sample comes from a study of T cell repertoires in cytomegalovirus infection. The overall study: It can be stated that public TCR beta signatures indicated CMV infection as well as a matching HLA type.

Findings and caveats of the study: Public TCR beta family frequency separated CMV-and-HLA carriers, including in an independent cohort.

Each CDR3 protein is one row after TCRdb ran MiXCR on the reads. The sample contains approximately 170,000 distinct CDR3 sequences, 15% to 20% of which appear only once. The material sequenced was CD8+ T cells from PBMCs. The chain employs TRBV20-1 and TRBJ2-1; 7 bases line up with TRBD2. This TCR was sampled from a human donor in good health (CMV status not recorded). Some clones in this sample may be carry-over from other donors' samples. The CDR3 region has the DNA TGCAGTGCTAGAGGAACAGGACTAGGGACCTACAATGAGCAGTTCTTC. Protein product: CSARGTGLGTYNEQFF.